This T cell receptor beta chain came from a study of T cell responses to AZD1222 COVID-19 vaccine (dated by TCRdb to the early 2020s). Broadly, across the study: A total of about 230 trial participants underwent TCR sequencing, of whom about 210 received two doses of AZD1222 and 26 received two doses of the MenACWY control vaccine. Trial participants were enrolled by age into subgroups of 18-55, 56-69 and 70-plus years, and 148, 28 and 57 TCR-sequenced participants, respectively, were included in these subgroups. The paper's findings and limits, for the study overall: Participants were mostly white British and included more females than males, and it was suggested by the authors that clonal diversity may have been underestimated. In the small 56-69-year group, the increase in depth fell short of significance, most likely because of low power. Only five to seven AZD1222 recipients were SARS-CoV-2 seropositive at baseline, limiting conclusions about previously exposed vaccinees. After two AZD1222 doses, both the breadth and the depth of spike-specific TCRs were significantly higher than at day 0 and than in MenACWY recipients. The whole spike protein was spanned by vaccine-associated CD4 TCRs, and dominant responses were seen in regions 160-218 and 743-854. Epitopes outside the regions mutated in the B.1.351 and B.1.1.7 variants were reportedly recognized by nearly half of the unique spike-specific TCRs. Because no samples from the day 14 peak response were available, repertoires could be characterized only after the peak T cell response.

The CDR3 regions of human TCRbeta chains were subjected to immunosequencing. The published analysis was carried out like this. TCRs in the repertoires were compared against a reference library of SARS-CoV-2-specific TCRs that had been generated with the MIRA antigen-specificity platform. Breadth was defined as the fraction of unique TCRs that were SARS-CoV-2-associated. Depth was defined as the fraction of total T cells that were SARS-CoV-2-associated. Using the MIRA data, each spike-specific TCR was assigned both to the spike region to which the TCR was reactive and to a CD4 or CD8 class. Log10-transformed breadth and depth values were compared by one-way ANOVA with Sidak's multiple comparisons tests. TCRdb took over this immuneACCESS table, retaining in-frame rearrangements with V and J assigned. Such tables are incomplete; in checked studies, under half of the missing clones stem from an unresolved V gene, and the remainder is unexplained. The D gene and trimming were derived from the DNA, and the V and J assignments and clone size from that table. This sample lists 70,000 to 95,000 clones; around 92% were detected once. The ten largest clones represent over 2.5% of the sample.

The time point label, as the study defines it: baseline before first vaccination. Sample treatment or condition, as interpreted from the label and publication: meningococcal conjugate vaccine given as trial control. Vaccinee samples were obtained from the UK trials COV001 and COV002, which included a single-blind randomized controlled phase 2/3 trial of AZD1222 (ChAdOx1 nCoV-19) in healthy adults. Trial participant PBMC samples were collected at day 0 and day 28 after the second dose for TCRbeta chain sequencing. The CDR3 runs 15 amino acids, cysteine and phenylalanine included. Only the CDR3 DNA is retained, 45 bases long and in frame from the first base. Per the germline V gene (reference sequence), SEHNR is the CDR1 and FQNEAQ is the CDR2. Relative to germline, V is missing 0 bases and J is missing 7 bases, with 5 bases of the junction outside any gene match. Turning to this clone: Its target antigen remains unknown. Base qualities are not provided; no much larger clone lies one nucleotide away.

Sequenced here: peripheral blood, sampled on day 0 of MenACWY control vaccination. Recombination connected TRBV7-9 to TRBJ1-5, and 8 junction bases match TRBD1. This TCR was recovered from an adult in good health. The DNA is TGTGCCAGCAGCTTAGCGGACAGGGAGGACCAGCCCCAGCATTTT. This gives the protein CASSLADREDQPQHF.